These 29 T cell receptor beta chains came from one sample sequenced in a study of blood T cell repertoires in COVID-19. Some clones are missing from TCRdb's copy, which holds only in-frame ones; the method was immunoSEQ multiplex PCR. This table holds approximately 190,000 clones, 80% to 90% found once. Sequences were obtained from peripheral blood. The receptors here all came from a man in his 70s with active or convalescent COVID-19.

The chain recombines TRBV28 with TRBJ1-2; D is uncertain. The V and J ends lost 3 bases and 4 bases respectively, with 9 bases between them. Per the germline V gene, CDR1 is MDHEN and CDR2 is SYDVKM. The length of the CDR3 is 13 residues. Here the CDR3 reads CASSLGSTYGYTF. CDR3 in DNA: TGTGCCAGCAGTTTGGGCAGTACCTATGGCTACACCTTC.

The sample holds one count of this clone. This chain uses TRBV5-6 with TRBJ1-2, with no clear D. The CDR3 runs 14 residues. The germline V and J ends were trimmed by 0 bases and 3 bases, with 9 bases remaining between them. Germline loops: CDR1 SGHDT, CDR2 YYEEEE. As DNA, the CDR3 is TGTGCCAGCAGCTTGGACACGATGTACTATGGCTACACCTTC. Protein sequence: CASSLDTMYYGYTF.

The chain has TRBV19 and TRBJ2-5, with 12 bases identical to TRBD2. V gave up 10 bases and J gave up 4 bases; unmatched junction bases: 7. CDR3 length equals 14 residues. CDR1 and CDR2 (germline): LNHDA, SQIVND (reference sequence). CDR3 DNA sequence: TGTGCCACTAGGACTAGCGGGAAAAGAGAGACCCAGTACTTC. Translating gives CATRTSGKRETQYF.

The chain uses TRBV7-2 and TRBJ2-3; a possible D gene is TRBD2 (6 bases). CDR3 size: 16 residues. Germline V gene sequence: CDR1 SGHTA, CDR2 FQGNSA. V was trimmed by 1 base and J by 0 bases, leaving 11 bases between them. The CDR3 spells CASSLGTGTSTDTQYF. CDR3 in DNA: TGTGCCAGCAGCTTAGGTACGGGGACTAGCACAGATACGCAGTATTTT.

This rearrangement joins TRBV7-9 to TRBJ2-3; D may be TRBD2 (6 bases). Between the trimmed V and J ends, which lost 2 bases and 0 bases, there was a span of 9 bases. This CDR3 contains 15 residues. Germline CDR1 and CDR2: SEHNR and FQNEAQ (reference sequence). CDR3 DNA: TGTGCCAGCAGCTTACTCGCGGGGAGCACAGATACGCAGTATTTT. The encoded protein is CASSLLAGSTDTQYF.

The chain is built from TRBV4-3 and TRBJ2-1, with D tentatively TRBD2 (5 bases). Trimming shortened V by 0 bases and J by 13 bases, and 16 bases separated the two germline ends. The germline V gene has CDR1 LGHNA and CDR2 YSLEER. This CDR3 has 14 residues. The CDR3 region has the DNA TGCGCCAGCAGCCAAGAAGGTGGACTGTCCGATCAGTTCTTC. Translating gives CASSQEGGLSDQFF.

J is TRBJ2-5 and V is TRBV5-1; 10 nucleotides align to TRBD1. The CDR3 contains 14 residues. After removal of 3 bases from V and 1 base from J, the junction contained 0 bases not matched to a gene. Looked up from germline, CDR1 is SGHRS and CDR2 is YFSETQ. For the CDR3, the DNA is TGCGCCAGCAGCTGGACAGGGGGCCAAGAGACCCAGTACTTC. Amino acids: CASSWTGGQETQYF.

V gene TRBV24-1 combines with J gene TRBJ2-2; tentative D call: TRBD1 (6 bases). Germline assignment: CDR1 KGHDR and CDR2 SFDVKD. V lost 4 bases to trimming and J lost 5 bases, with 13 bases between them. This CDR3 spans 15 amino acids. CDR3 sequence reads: CATSDPGTITGELFF. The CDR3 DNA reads TGTGCCACCAGTGACCCCGGGACAATTACCGGGGAGCTGTTTTTT.

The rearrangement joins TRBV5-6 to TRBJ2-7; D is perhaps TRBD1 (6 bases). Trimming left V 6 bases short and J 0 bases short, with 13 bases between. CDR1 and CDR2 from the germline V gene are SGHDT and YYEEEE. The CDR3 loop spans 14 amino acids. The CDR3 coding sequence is TGTGCCAGCACCGACTTAGGGGGCTCCTACGAGCAGTACTTC. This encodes CASTDLGGSYEQYF. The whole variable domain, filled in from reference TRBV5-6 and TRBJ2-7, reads DAGVTQSPTHLIKTRGQQVTLRCSPKSGHDTVSWYQQALGQGPQFIFQYYEEEERQRGNFPDRFSGHQFPNYSSELNVNALLLGDSALYLCASTDLGGSYEQYFGPGTRLTVT.

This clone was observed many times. This CDR3 is CATGTSPYEQYF. The CDR3 DNA follows: TGCGCAACGGGGACATCACCCTACGAGCAGTACTTC. V and J are TRBV23-1 and TRBJ2-7; D may be TRBD1 (6 bases). TRBV23-1 carries the ORF label, with uncertain function. The CDR3 has 12 residues.

For the CDR3, the DNA is TGTGCCTGGAACAGGGCTACGGAGACCCAGTACTTC. Protein sequence: CAWNRATETQYF. The rearrangement joins TRBV30 to TRBJ2-5; D may be TRBD1 (6 bases). This CDR3 region has 12 residues. V lost 4 bases, J lost 5 bases, and 11 bases lay in between. Germline V lookup: CDR1 GTSNPN, CDR2 SVGIG (reference sequence).

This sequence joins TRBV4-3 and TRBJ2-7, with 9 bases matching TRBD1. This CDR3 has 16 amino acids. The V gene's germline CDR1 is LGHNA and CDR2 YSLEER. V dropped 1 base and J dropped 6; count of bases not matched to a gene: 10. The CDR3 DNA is TGCGCCAGCAGCCAAGGGACAGGGGTATTCGCTGGCGAGCAGTACTTC. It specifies CASSQGTGVFAGEQYF.

The CDR3 region is CASSPPGKLWSTEAFF. In DNA form, the CDR3 reads TGTGCCAGCAGCCCACCAGGGAAGCTGTGGAGTACTGAAGCTTTCTTT. V is TRBV7-9 and J is TRBJ1-1; D is possibly TRBD1 (5 bases). Germline CDR1 and CDR2: SEHNR and FQNEAQ (reference sequence). V was pared by 5 bases and J by 5 bases, with 21 bases between. The CDR3 loop spans 16 amino acids.

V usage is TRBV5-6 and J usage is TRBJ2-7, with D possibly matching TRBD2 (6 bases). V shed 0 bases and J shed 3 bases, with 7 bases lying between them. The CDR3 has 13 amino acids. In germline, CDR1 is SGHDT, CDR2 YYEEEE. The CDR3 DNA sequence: TGTGCCAGCAGCTTGGCGGGAGTCTACGAGCAGTACTTC. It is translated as CASSLAGVYEQYF.

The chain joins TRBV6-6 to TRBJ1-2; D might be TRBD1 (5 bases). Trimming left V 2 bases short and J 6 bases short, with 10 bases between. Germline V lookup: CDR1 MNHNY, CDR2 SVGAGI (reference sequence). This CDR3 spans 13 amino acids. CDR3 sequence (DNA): TGTGCCAGCAGTTACCCACAGGACCATGGCTACACCTTC. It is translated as CASSYPQDHGYTF.

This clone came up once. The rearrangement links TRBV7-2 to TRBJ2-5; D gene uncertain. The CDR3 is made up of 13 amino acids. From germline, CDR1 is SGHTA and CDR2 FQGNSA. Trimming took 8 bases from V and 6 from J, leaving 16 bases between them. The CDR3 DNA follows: TGTGCCAGCTCATTTCCGGTACTCCAGACCCAGTACTTC. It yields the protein CASSFPVLQTQYF.

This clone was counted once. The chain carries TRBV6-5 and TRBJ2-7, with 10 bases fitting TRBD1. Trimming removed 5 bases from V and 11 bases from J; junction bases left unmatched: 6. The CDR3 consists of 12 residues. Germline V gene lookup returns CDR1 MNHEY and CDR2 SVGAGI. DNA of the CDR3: TGTGCCAGCAGTACCGGACAGGGGGGGAAGTACTTC. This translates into CASSTGQGGKYF.

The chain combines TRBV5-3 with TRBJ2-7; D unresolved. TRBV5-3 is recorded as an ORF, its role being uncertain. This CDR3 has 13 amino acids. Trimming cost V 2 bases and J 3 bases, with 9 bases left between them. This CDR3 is CARSFPWSYEQYF. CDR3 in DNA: TGTGCCAGAAGCTTCCCTTGGAGCTACGAGCAGTACTTC.

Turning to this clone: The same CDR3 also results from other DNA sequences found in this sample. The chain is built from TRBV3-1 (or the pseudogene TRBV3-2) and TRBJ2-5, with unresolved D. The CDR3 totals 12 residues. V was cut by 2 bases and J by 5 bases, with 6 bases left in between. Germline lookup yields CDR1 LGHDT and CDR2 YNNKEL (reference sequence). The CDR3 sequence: CASSQIEETQYF. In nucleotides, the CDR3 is TGTGCCAGCAGCCAAATCGAGGAGACCCAGTACTTC.

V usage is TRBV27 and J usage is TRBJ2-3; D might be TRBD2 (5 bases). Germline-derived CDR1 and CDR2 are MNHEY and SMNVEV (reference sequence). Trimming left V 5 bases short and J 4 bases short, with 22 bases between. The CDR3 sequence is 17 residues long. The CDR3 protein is CASSPQWRRTAADTQYF. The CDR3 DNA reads TGTGCCAGCAGTCCTCAATGGCGACGGACTGCCGCAGATACGCAGTATTTT.

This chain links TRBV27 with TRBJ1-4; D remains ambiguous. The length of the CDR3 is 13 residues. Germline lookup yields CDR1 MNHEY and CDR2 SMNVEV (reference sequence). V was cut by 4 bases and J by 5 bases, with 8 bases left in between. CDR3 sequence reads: CASSWRENEKLFF. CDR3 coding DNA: TGTGCCAGCAGTTGGAGGGAGAATGAAAAACTGTTTTTT.

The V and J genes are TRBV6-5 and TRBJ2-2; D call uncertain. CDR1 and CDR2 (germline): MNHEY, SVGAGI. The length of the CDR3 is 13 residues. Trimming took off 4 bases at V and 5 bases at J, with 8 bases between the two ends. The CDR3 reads CASSFAWTGELFF. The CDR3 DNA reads TGTGCCAGCAGTTTTGCGTGGACCGGGGAGCTGTTTTTT.

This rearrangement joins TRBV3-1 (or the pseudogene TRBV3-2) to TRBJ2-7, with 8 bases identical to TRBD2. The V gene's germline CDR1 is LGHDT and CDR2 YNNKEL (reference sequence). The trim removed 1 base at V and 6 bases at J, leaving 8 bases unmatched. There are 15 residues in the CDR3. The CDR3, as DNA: TGTGCCAGCAGCCAAGTTTTCGCGGGAGGAGGCGAGCAGTACTTC. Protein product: CASSQVFAGGGEQYF.

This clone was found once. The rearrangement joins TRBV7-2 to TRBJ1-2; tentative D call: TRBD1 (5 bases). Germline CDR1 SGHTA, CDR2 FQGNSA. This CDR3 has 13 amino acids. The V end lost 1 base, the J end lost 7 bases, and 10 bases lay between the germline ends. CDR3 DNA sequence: TGTGCCAGCAGCTTAGGGTCGGGGGTTGGCTACACCTTC. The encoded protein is CASSLGSGVGYTF.

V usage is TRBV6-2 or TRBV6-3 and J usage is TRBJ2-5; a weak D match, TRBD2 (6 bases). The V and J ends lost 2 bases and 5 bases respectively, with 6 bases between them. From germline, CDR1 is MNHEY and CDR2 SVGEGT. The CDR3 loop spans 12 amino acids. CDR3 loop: CASSYGGETQYF. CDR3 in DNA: TGTGCCAGCAGTTACGGAGGGGAGACCCAGTACTTC.

The CDR3 DNA sequence: TGTGCCAGCAGGCAAAATACAGGGAGAAATTCACCCCTCCACTTT. It codes for CASRQNTGRNSPLHF. The V gene is TRBV28, the J gene TRBJ1-6; D might be TRBD1 (6 bases). Germline CDR1 reads MDHEN; CDR2 reads SYDVKM. The CDR3 has 15 amino acids. V was trimmed by 6 bases and J by 7 bases, leaving 16 bases between them.

The CDR3, as DNA: TGTGCCAGCAGCCAGAACCGCGGGGGGACGAACACCGGGGAGCTGTTTTTT. Amino acid sequence: CASSQNRGGTNTGELFF. The chain carries TRBV3-1 (or the pseudogene TRBV3-2) and TRBJ2-2; 8 bases fit TRBD2. With 3 bases clipped from V and 0 bases from J, the junction kept 6 bases outside the gene matches. Germline V gives CDR1 LGHDT, CDR2 YNNKEL (reference sequence). This CDR3 region has 17 residues.

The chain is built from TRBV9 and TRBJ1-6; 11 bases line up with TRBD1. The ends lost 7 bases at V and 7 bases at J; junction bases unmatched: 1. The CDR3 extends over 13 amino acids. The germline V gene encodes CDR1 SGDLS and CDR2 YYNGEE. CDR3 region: CASGDRGNSPLHF. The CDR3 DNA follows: TGTGCCAGCGGGGACAGGGGGAATTCACCCCTCCACTTT. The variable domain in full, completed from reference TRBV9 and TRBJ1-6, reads DSGVTQTPKHLITATGQRVTLRCSPRSGDLSVYWYQQSLDQGLQFLIQYYNGEERAKGNILERFSAQQFPDLHSELNLSSLELGDSALYFCASGDRGNSPLHFGNGTRLTVT.

The CDR3 spells CASSSRGGTGGVHEQFF. The DNA for the CDR3 is TGTGCCAGCAGTTCTCGGGGAGGGACAGGGGGCGTCCATGAGCAGTTCTTC. The gene calls are TRBV25-1 and TRBJ2-1; 12 nucleotides agree with TRBD1. Germline CDR1 and CDR2: MGHDK and SYGVNS. The CDR3 runs 17 residues. V dropped 5 bases and J dropped 8; count of bases not matched to a gene: 13.